These T cell receptor beta chains were read from a single sample in a study of T cells after yellow fever vaccination. TCRdb reanalysed the 5' RACE reads using MiXCR and keeps one entry per CDR3 protein. The repertoire consists of hundreds of thousands of distinct CDR3 sequences, with about 13% occurring once and the leading ten covering around 15%. The sequenced sample was PBMCs, obtained on the day of the yellow fever booster vaccination. These receptors came from a man aged 25 to 40 who received the YFV17D yellow fever vaccine. CDR3s include the opening cysteine and the closing phenylalanine or tryptophan. The D gene is left open where the match is weak. Clone size is stated in some rows and not others, as once, few, many or a class when expanded.

CDR3 DNA: TGTGCCAGCAGCTCGAGCGGGATCCTTTACAATGAGCAGTTCTTC; CDR3 protein: CASSSSGILYNEQFF; D gene: TRBD2; clone size: few; V gene: TRBV7-8; J gene: TRBJ2-1
CDR3 DNA: TGCGCCAGCAGCCGCAAGGGCGAGGAAGAGACCCAGTACTTC; CDR3 protein: CASSRKGEEETQYF; D gene: NA; clone size: few; V gene: TRBV4-3; J gene: TRBJ2-5
CDR3 DNA: TGCAGTGCTAGATATACAGGGGTGGATCAGCCCCAGCATTTT; CDR3 protein: CSARYTGVDQPQHF; D gene: TRBD1; clone size: NA; V gene: TRBV20-1; J gene: TRBJ1-5
CDR3 DNA: TGTGCCAGCAGCCCCCATTTCACCGGGGAGCTGTTTTTT; CDR3 protein: CASSPHFTGELFF; D gene: NA; clone size: NA; V gene: TRBV14; J gene: TRBJ2-2
CDR3 DNA: TGTGCCTGGATTACATTGACAACTCTCTATGGCTACACCTTC; CDR3 protein: CAWITLTTLYGYTF; D gene: NA; clone size: many; V gene: TRBV30; J gene: TRBJ1-2
CDR3 DNA: TGTGCCAGCACCACCGAACTGTCACCTGAAGCTTTCTTT; CDR3 protein: CASTTELSPEAFF; D gene: NA; clone size: few; V gene: TRBV6-6; J gene: TRBJ1-1
CDR3 DNA: TGTGCCAGCAGTTGGGGGACTAGCTCCTACAATGAGCAGTTCTTC; CDR3 protein: CASSWGTSSYNEQFF; D gene: TRBD2; clone size: NA; V gene: TRBV7-3; J gene: TRBJ2-1
CDR3 DNA: TGTGCCAGCAGCCCCCGACAGACCCAGTACTTC; CDR3 protein: CASSPRQTQYF; D gene: NA; clone size: NA; V gene: TRBV12-3/TRBV12-4; J gene: TRBJ2-5
CDR3 DNA: TGTGCCAGCAGCCCTCAACAGGGGGTATTCTATGGCTACACCTTC; CDR3 protein: CASSPQQGVFYGYTF; D gene: TRBD1; clone size: NA; V gene: TRBV3-1; J gene: TRBJ1-2
CDR3 DNA: TGTGCCAGCAGTCCTCAAGACACAGATACGCAGTATTTT; CDR3 protein: CASSPQDTDTQYF; D gene: NA; clone size: NA; V gene: TRBV28; J gene: TRBJ2-3
CDR3 DNA: TGCAGTGCGAGACAGGCTAGCGGGGCGGGTACCCAGTACTTC; CDR3 protein: CSARQASGAGTQYF; D gene: TRBD2; clone size: few; V gene: TRBV20-1; J gene: TRBJ2-5
CDR3 DNA: TGCGCCAGCACGGTCACTAGCGGGAAGGATACGCAGTATTTT; CDR3 protein: CASTVTSGKDTQYF; D gene: TRBD2; clone size: few; V gene: TRBV5-1; J gene: TRBJ2-3
CDR3 DNA: TGTGCCAGCAGCTTGGTGGGGTTGGGAGAGACCCAGTACTTC; CDR3 protein: CASSLVGLGETQYF; D gene: NA; clone size: few; V gene: TRBV7-3; J gene: TRBJ2-5
CDR3 DNA: TGTGCCAGCAGCCAAGAGTCGGTATATAGCAATCAGCCCCAGCATTTT; CDR3 protein: CASSQESVYSNQPQHF; D gene: NA; clone size: NA; V gene: TRBV4-2; J gene: TRBJ1-5
CDR3 DNA: TGCAGTGCTAAGCGAATAGCGGGGAACTCCTACGAGCAGTACTTC; CDR3 protein: CSAKRIAGNSYEQYF; D gene: TRBD2; clone size: few; V gene: TRBV20-1; J gene: TRBJ2-7
CDR3 DNA: TGTGCCAGCAGCGCCTGGACGGACCTTAATGAAAAACTGTTTTTT; CDR3 protein: CASSAWTDLNEKLFF; D gene: NA; clone size: few; V gene: TRBV7-8; J gene: TRBJ1-4
CDR3 DNA: TGTGCCATCCACGCGGGTACGAACACCGGGGAGCTGTTTTTT; CDR3 protein: CAIHAGTNTGELFF; D gene: NA; clone size: few; V gene: TRBV10-3; J gene: TRBJ2-2
CDR3 DNA: TGTGCCAGTAGTATATCCGAACACATTCAGTACTTC; CDR3 protein: CASSISEHIQYF; D gene: NA; clone size: NA; V gene: TRBV19; J gene: TRBJ2-4
CDR3 DNA: TGCGCCAGCAGCCGGGAGCGTACCGGGGAGCTGTTTTTT; CDR3 protein: CASSRERTGELFF; D gene: NA; clone size: many; V gene: TRBV4-3; J gene: TRBJ2-2
CDR3 DNA: TGTGCCAGCAGTTTGGAGGGGGCAATTTTTAATGAGCAGTTCTTC; CDR3 protein: CASSLEGAIFNEQFF; D gene: NA; clone size: NA; V gene: TRBV12-3/TRBV12-4; J gene: TRBJ2-1
CDR3 DNA: TGCAGTGCTAGTGTTGGTGGTAGCCGAGTCGGTGAGCAGTACTTC; CDR3 protein: CSASVGGSRVGEQYF; D gene: NA; clone size: once; V gene: TRBV20-1; J gene: TRBJ2-7
CDR3 DNA: TGTGCCAGCAGCTTAGCGAGAGGGGGCCAGAGCTCCTACGAGCAGTACTTC; CDR3 protein: CASSLARGGQSSYEQYF; D gene: TRBD1; clone size: few; V gene: TRBV7-2; J gene: TRBJ2-7
CDR3 DNA: TGTGCCAGCAGCCAAGTAGGCGGAACGAGCTCCTACAATGAGCAGTTCTTC; CDR3 protein: CASSQVGGTSSYNEQFF; D gene: NA; clone size: NA; V gene: TRBV3-1; J gene: TRBJ2-1
CDR3 DNA: TGTGCCATTCTACTGGGACAGGGGGCGACCGGGGAGCTGTTTTTT; CDR3 protein: CAILLGQGATGELFF; D gene: TRBD1; clone size: NA; V gene: TRBV28; J gene: TRBJ2-2
CDR3 DNA: TGCAGTGCCCACGGGGATACGCAGTATTTT; CDR3 protein: CSAHGDTQYF; D gene: NA; clone size: NA; V gene: TRBV20-1; J gene: TRBJ2-3
CDR3 DNA: TGCGCCAGCAGCTTGGCCTGGGACGACGAGCAGTACTTC; CDR3 protein: CASSLAWDDEQYF; D gene: NA; clone size: NA; V gene: TRBV5-1; J gene: TRBJ2-7
CDR3 DNA: TGTGCCAGCAGCAGGCAGGCTGAAGCTTTCTTT; CDR3 protein: CASSRQAEAFF; D gene: NA; clone size: NA; V gene: TRBV3-1; J gene: TRBJ1-1
CDR3 DNA: TGTGCCAGCAGCTTATTGGGTCCGGGGGCCTTC; CDR3 protein: CASSLLGPGAF; D gene: NA; clone size: NA; V gene: TRBV7-2; J gene: TRBJ2-5
CDR3 DNA: TGTGCCAGCAGTTTCCGGCGGGGAGTGAACACTGAAGCTTTCTTT; CDR3 protein: CASSFRRGVNTEAFF; D gene: NA; clone size: few; V gene: TRBV12-3/TRBV12-4; J gene: TRBJ1-1
CDR3 DNA: TGCAGTGCTAGTGCGAACAAAAACATTCAGTACTTC; CDR3 protein: CSASANKNIQYF; D gene: NA; clone size: NA; V gene: TRBV20-1; J gene: TRBJ2-4
CDR3 DNA: TGTGCCAGCAGCCAAGCGGCGCGCGGGAGGACCTACAATGAGCAGTTCTTC; CDR3 protein: CASSQAARGRTYNEQFF; D gene: TRBD2; clone size: NA; V gene: TRBV4-2; J gene: TRBJ2-1
CDR3 DNA: TGTGCCAGCAGCTTGGTAGAGACCGGGGAGCTGTTTTTT; CDR3 protein: CASSLVETGELFF; D gene: NA; clone size: NA; V gene: TRBV5-4; J gene: TRBJ2-2
CDR3 DNA: TGTGCCAGCAGCGTAGGTGGTAAGGTACCGGAGACCCAGTACTTC; CDR3 protein: CASSVGGKVPETQYF; D gene: NA; clone size: few; V gene: TRBV9; J gene: TRBJ2-5
CDR3 DNA: TGCGCCAGCAGCGGGACAGGGCTGCCTGGGACAGATACGCAGTATTTT; CDR3 protein: CASSGTGLPGTDTQYF; D gene: TRBD1; clone size: few; V gene: TRBV5-1; J gene: TRBJ2-3
CDR3 DNA: TGTGCCAGCAGCTTAGATGGGGGGCGCGGATACGAGCAGTACTTC; CDR3 protein: CASSLDGGRGYEQYF; D gene: NA; clone size: few; V gene: TRBV7-9; J gene: TRBJ2-7
CDR3 DNA: TGCGCCAGCAGCCCGGCGGGGTTAACAAGCAATGAGCAGTTCTTC; CDR3 protein: CASSPAGLTSNEQFF; D gene: NA; clone size: few; V gene: TRBV5-1; J gene: TRBJ2-1
CDR3 DNA: TGTGCCAGCACGCCGGCTTGGGACGGGACTAGCGGAACCGGGGAGCTGTTTTTT; CDR3 protein: CASTPAWDGTSGTGELFF; D gene: NA; clone size: few; V gene: TRBV21-1; J gene: TRBJ2-2
CDR3 DNA: TGTGCCAGCAGCTTGTCACAGGGATCCTCACCCCTCCACTTT; CDR3 protein: CASSLSQGSSPLHF; D gene: NA; clone size: NA; V gene: TRBV5-4; J gene: TRBJ1-6
CDR3 DNA: TGTGCCAGCAGTTACGGGGGACAGGGGTACGAGCAGTACTTC; CDR3 protein: CASSYGGQGYEQYF; D gene: TRBD1; clone size: few; V gene: TRBV6-5; J gene: TRBJ2-7
CDR3 DNA: TGCAGTGCTAGAGATGGAGGCTCCTCGGGAGATACGCAGTATTTT; CDR3 protein: CSARDGGSSGDTQYF; D gene: NA; clone size: few; V gene: TRBV20-1; J gene: TRBJ2-3
CDR3 DNA: TGCAGTGCTAGAGATTCCCGTGAGGGACAGTACAACGAGCAGTACTTC; CDR3 protein: CSARDSREGQYNEQYF; D gene: TRBD1; clone size: few; V gene: TRBV20-1; J gene: TRBJ2-7
CDR3 DNA: TGTGCCAGCAGCCAAGACAGGGGGCTCCAGCGGGAGGTCCGATACAATGAGCAGTTCTTC; CDR3 protein: CASSQDRGLQREVRYNEQFF; D gene: NA; clone size: few; V gene: TRBV3-1; J gene: TRBJ2-1
CDR3 DNA: TGCGCCAGCAGGCCACTAGCGGACCACTACAATGAGCAGTTCTTC; CDR3 protein: CASRPLADHYNEQFF; D gene: TRBD2; clone size: few; V gene: TRBV5-1; J gene: TRBJ2-1
CDR3 DNA: TGCGCCAGCAGCCAAGAAAGAGGGCCCTGGAACACTGAAGCTTTCTTT; CDR3 protein: CASSQERGPWNTEAFF; D gene: NA; clone size: few; V gene: TRBV4-3; J gene: TRBJ1-1